Here is one T cell receptor (beta chain) with its context. Original methodology: Cell counts per sample came from amplifying reference gene primers. The table came from immunoSEQ multiplex PCR; TCRdb's copy has only in-frame clones and leaves some out. V and J calls and clone size are as listed in that table; D and trimming were resolved from the DNA. The top ten hold 8.2% of the sample, which has some 190,000 clones, roughly 85% seen once. This sample is drawn from a study of blood T cell repertoires in COVID-19. The V gene lost 0 bases and the J gene lost 7 bases, with 16 bases spanning the gap. CDR1 and CDR2 from the germline V gene are MGHDK and SYGVNS. The CDR3 totals 16 residues.

The chain combines TRBV25-1 with TRBJ2-1, with D perhaps TRBD2 (5 bases). The sequence was obtained from a woman aged 55-69 years with acute or convalescent COVID-19. Sequencing was carried out using peripheral blood. The CDR3 region has the DNA TGTGCCAGCAGTGAATACGGTGGAGGAGGCTTGAATGAGCAGTTCTTC. Protein: CASSEYGGGGLNEQFF.